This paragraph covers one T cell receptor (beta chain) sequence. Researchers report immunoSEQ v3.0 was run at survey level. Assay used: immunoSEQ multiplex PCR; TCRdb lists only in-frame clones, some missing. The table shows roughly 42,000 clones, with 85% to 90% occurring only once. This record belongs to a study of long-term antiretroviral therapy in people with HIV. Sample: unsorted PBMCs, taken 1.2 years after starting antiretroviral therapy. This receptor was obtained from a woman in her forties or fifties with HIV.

CDR3 region: CASFPARTTSPTNEQFF. The CDR3 DNA is TGTGCCAGCTTCCCCGCAAGGACTACCAGCCCTACGAATGAGCAGTTCTTC. V gene TRBV7-9 combines with J gene TRBJ2-1; possible D gene TRBD2, 6 bases. Trimming took off 8 bases at V and 7 bases at J, with 27 bases between the two ends. Per germline, CDR1 SEHNR and CDR2 FQNEAQ (reference sequence). The CDR3 is 17 residues long.